This T cell receptor (beta chain) was identified during a study of T cells in women clearing cervical HPV infection. Study background: Cases' blood sampling followed lesion detection by median roughly 150 days (90 to 200).

This CDR3 has 14 residues. V dropped 1 base and J dropped 7 bases, with 10 bases sitting between them. Germline CDR1 SEHNR, CDR2 FQNEAQ (reference sequence). Study conclusions and caveats: CIN3+ cases had significantly higher TCR richness than controls; evenness did not differ. Unknown T-cell numbers per sample may underlie the richness differences.

About this clone itself: What it recognizes is unknown. The read terminates 3 residues before the CDR3 end, so the remaining end is supplied by the germline J gene.

Cervical HPV DNA detected by MY09/MY11 PCR, typed by dot-blot. The assay was immunoSEQ multiplex PCR, and TCRdb's table has in-frame clones only and misses some. The sample table includes 45,000 to 55,000 clones. The receptor was derived from a woman aged 18-69 years with a cervical HPV16 infection that either progressed to CIN3+ or cleared (not recorded which). This chain uses TRBV7-9 with TRBJ1-4; D ambiguous. The material sequenced was blood buffy coat. The sequenced CDR3 bases are TGTGCCAGCAGCTTAGAGTACGGTGCTGAAAAA. Translated: CASSLEYGAEK. In full, the CDR3 is CASSLEYGAEKLFF.